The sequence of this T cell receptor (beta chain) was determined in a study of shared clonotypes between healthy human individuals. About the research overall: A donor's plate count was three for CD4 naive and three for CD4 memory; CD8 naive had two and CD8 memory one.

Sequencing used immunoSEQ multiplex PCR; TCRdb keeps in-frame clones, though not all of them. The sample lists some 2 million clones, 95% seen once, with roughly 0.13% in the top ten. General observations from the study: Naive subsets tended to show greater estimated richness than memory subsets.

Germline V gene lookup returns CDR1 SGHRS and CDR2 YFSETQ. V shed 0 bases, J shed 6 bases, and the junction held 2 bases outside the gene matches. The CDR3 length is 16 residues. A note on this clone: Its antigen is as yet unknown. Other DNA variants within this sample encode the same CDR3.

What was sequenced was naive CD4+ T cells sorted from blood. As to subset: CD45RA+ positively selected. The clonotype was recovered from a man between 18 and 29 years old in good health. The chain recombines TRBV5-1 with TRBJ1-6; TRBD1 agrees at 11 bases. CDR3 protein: CASSLAGTGGNSPLHF. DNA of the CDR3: TGCGCCAGCAGCTTGGCCGGGACAGGGGGTAATTCACCCCTCCACTTT.